The TCR beta chain described here comes from a study of a mutant IDH1 vaccine in newly diagnosed glioma. Study background: All eight of the vaccinations patients received fell in weeks 1, 3, 5, 7, 11, 15, 19 and 23. Most patients had radiochemotherapy with temozolomide before enrollment; others had one alone.

The data were produced by immunoSEQ multiplex PCR, yet TCRdb's version contains in-frame clones alone and is incomplete. The profile covers approximately 51,000 clones, with approximately 78% appearing a single time and roughly 1.8% taken by the ten largest. With regard to this clone: Its antigen is currently unknown.

The CDR3 extends over 16 amino acids. Germline CDR1 SGHRS, CDR2 YFSETQ. Trimming cost V 0 bases and J 5 bases; bases outside gene matches: 10. Study results and caveats: There were vaccine-induced immune responses in approximately 95% of the patients.

The sample's time point: week 5, during vaccination. With topical imiquimod, each dose of the vaccine consisted of 300 ug of mutant IDH1 20-mer peptide. The receptor was derived from a woman aged 40 to 50 with glioma. The chain joins TRBV5-1 to TRBJ2-5; 7 bases are shared with TRBD1. Sequencing used PBMCs, obtained from a glioma patient whose treatment included an IDH1 peptide vaccine. The CDR3 is CASSLAGTGVEETQYF. In DNA, the CDR3 is TGCGCCAGCAGCTTGGCAGGCACAGGGGTTGAGGAGACCCAGTACTTC.